These 23 T cell receptor beta chains were sequenced from one sample in a study of human T cells and chemical hapten exposure. Indicated time point: patch test 1, 2 weeks after DPC sensitization. The treatment here: therapeutic diphenylcyclopropenone sensitization with weekly scalp DPC. TCRdb reanalysed the RACE reads using MiXCR and keeps one entry per CDR3 protein. The sample lists around 340,000 distinct CDR3 sequences; approximately 6.3% were seen once. This material consisted of whole blood, taken in connection with sensitization to the hapten diphenylcyclopropenone (DPC). These receptors all come from a woman between 18 and 29 years old with alopecia areata. Some clones in this sample may be carry-over from other donors' samples.

This clonotype was found a few times. The genes are TRBV7-2 and TRBJ2-3, with 10 nucleotides matching TRBD2. The CDR3 spans 15 residues. The V segment lost 2 bases and the J segment 6 bases; nucleotides outside the gene matches: 5. Germline assignment: CDR1 SGHTA and CDR2 FQGNSA. Here the CDR3 DNA reads TGTGCCAGCAGCTTATTAGGGACTAGCGTCGATACGCAGTATTTT. This gives the protein CASSLLGTSVDTQYF.

This clonotype was counted a few times. The gene calls are TRBV7-9 and TRBJ2-2; D not resolved. The V gene's germline CDR1 is SEHNR and CDR2 FQNEAQ (reference sequence). V was cut by 5 bases and J by 8 bases, with 18 bases left in between. The CDR3 is 15 amino acids. CDR3 bases: TGTGCCAGCAGCCCACCGCAGATAACACCGGGGGAGCTGTTTTTT. It yields the protein CASSPPQITPGELFF.

The sample holds many counts of this clonotype. Here the CDR3 reads CSASPGRGSPLHF. The CDR3 bases are TGCAGTGCTAGCCCGGGACGGGGGTCACCCCTCCACTTT. The chain links TRBV20-1 to TRBJ1-6; the D gene is possibly TRBD1 (5 bases). CDR1 is DFQATT, CDR2 SNEGSKA, per germline (reference sequence). This CDR3 comprises 13 residues. Trimming left V 3 bases short and J 10 bases short, with 13 bases between.

The table lists this clonotype with many counts. This chain joins TRBV4-1 and TRBJ1-3; D possibly corresponds to TRBD1 (5 bases). Trimming removed 1 base at V and 7 bases at J, with 14 bases between. The CDR3 is 15 residues long. The germline gives CDR1 MGHRA, CDR2 YSYEKL. CDR3 DNA: TGCGCCAGCAGCCAAGCCCCGAGAGGGGACAACACCATATATTTT. Translation gives CASSQAPRGDNTIYF.

The chain employs TRBV19 and TRBJ1-2; 9 bases match TRBD1. V lost 6 bases to trimming and J lost 3 bases; unmatched junction nucleotides: 2. This CDR3 has 13 amino acids. Germline V gene data show CDR1 as LNHDA and CDR2 as SQIVND (reference sequence). This CDR3 is CASSRQGDYGYTF. CDR3 in DNA: TGTGCCAGTAGCCGACAGGGGGACTATGGCTACACCTTC.

Regarding this clonotype: Just one base apart from a much larger clone, this may be a read error. The CDR3 bases are TGTACCAAGTTAAATCTAGGACCAGATACGCAGAATTTT. This sequence encodes CTKLNLGPDTQNF. This sequence joins TRBV6-2 or TRBV6-3 and TRBJ2-3; D unresolved. CDR3 length: 13 amino acids. Germline V CDR1 and CDR2: MNHEY, SVGEGT.

The table lists this clonotype with a few counts. The CDR3 bases are TGTGCCAGCAGTTTTTCGGGGGACCAGCCCCAGCATTTT. Encoded protein: CASSFSGDQPQHF. The chain links TRBV12-3 or TRBV12-4 to TRBJ1-5, with a possible D match to TRBD1 (5 bases). The V and J ends lost 3 bases and 7 bases respectively, with 10 bases between them. The CDR3 covers 13 residues.

The J gene is TRBJ2-1, the V gene TRBV12-3 or TRBV12-4; 7 bases are shared with TRBD2. V was clipped by 7 bases and J by 10 bases; unmatched bases: 7. This CDR3 spans 12 amino acids. The CDR3 is CASNWGGGEQFF. CDR3 coding DNA: TGTGCCAGCAACTGGGGCGGGGGAGAGCAGTTCTTC.

The chain recombines TRBV11-2 with TRBJ1-2, with D unresolved. The CDR3 covers 14 residues. Germline V gene lookup returns CDR1 SGHAT and CDR2 FQNNGV. Trimming shortened V by 1 base and J by 8 bases, and 14 bases separated the two germline ends. CDR3 in DNA: TGTGCCAGCAGCTTAGGCTCTAGGGTCCGCGGCTACACCTTC. Its protein is CASSLGSRVRGYTF.

This CDR3 reads CASSLQGTGKTEAFF. CDR3 in DNA: TGTGCCAGCAGCTTGCAGGGGACAGGGAAGACTGAAGCTTTCTTT. This chain joins TRBV5-4 and TRBJ1-1; 9 bases match TRBD1. This CDR3 spans 15 amino acids. Trimming cost V 1 base and J 5 bases; bases outside gene matches: 6. The germline CDR1 and CDR2 sequences are SGHNT and YYREEE (reference sequence).

The rearrangement links TRBV19 to TRBJ1-5; D is perhaps TRBD1 (6 bases). V was trimmed by 7 bases and J by 0 bases, leaving 13 bases between them. The CDR3 extends over 15 amino acids. CDR1 LNHDA and CDR2 SQIVND come from the germline V gene (reference sequence). Here the CDR3 DNA reads TGTGCCAGTACATATACAGGGCGTAGCAATCAGCCCCAGCATTTT. It is translated as CASTYTGRSNQPQHF.

This clonotype has a count of ten or more. This rearrangement joins TRBV12-3 or TRBV12-4 to TRBJ2-7; D is uncertain. CDR3 length equals 15 residues. V was pared by 3 bases and J by 5 bases, with 17 bases between. The CDR3 reads CASSFLWQARDEQYF. The CDR3 nucleotides read TGTGCCAGCAGTTTTTTATGGCAGGCACGGGACGAGCAGTACTTC.

The rearrangement links TRBV5-4 to TRBJ2-2; D uncertain. Trimming stripped 4 bases from V and 1 base from J, with 17 bases between. The CDR3 length is 17 residues. The germline gives CDR1 SGHNT, CDR2 YYREEE (reference sequence). The CDR3 sequence is CASSPEVSGLNTGELFF. The CDR3 nucleotides are TGTGCCAGCAGCCCGGAAGTTTCTGGGCTGAACACCGGGGAGCTGTTTTTT.

This clonotype was seen a few times. The rearrangement joins TRBV6-2 or TRBV6-3 to TRBJ1-2; D gene ambiguous. CDR3 length equals 14 residues. Germline CDR1 and CDR2: MNHEY and SVGEGT. Trimming cost V 0 bases and J 6 bases, with 11 bases left between them. CDR3 bases: TGTGCCAGCAGTTACTCGGAGATTTCGGATGGCTACACCTTC. It is translated as CASSYSEISDGYTF.

This clonotype came up a few times. The chain couples TRBV7-9 to TRBJ1-5; D call uncertain. Germline V lookup: CDR1 SEHNR, CDR2 FQNEAQ (reference sequence). Trimming cost V 3 bases and J 4 bases, with 7 bases left between them. This CDR3 has 13 residues. The DNA of the CDR3 is TGTGCCAGCAGCTTCGACGCGAATCAGCCCCAGCATTTT. Amino acid sequence: CASSFDANQPQHF. The variable domain in full, with the rest retrieved from reference TRBV7-9 and TRBJ1-5, is DTGVSQNPRHKITKRGQNVTFRCDPISEHNRLYWYRQTLGQGPEFLTYFQNEAQLEKSRLLSDRFSAERPKGSFSTLEIQRTEQGDSAMYLCASSFDANQPQHFGDGTRLSIL.

This clonotype occurred a few times. This chain uses TRBV6-5 with TRBJ1-6, with D hard to call. CDR1 and CDR2 (germline): MNHEY, SVGAGI. The CDR3 runs to 12 residues. V was clipped by 10 bases and J by 3 bases, with 7 bases between them. The CDR3, as DNA: TGTGCCACGCACAGCTATAATTCACCCCTCCACTTT. Its translation: CATHSYNSPLHF.

J is TRBJ1-1 and V is TRBV7-2, with D perhaps TRBD1 (5 bases). The CDR3 spans 16 residues. From germline, CDR1 is SGHTA and CDR2 FQGNSA. Trimming took 7 bases from V and 0 from J, leaving 18 bases between them. This CDR3 is CASTPRARALNTEAFF. The CDR3 DNA follows: TGTGCCAGCACCCCCCGGGCCAGGGCCTTGAACACTGAAGCTTTCTTT.

V is TRBV6-5 and J is TRBJ2-1; 10 bases are a match to TRBD2. The CDR3 has 15 residues. The V gene's germline CDR1 is MNHEY and CDR2 SVGAGI. V was clipped by 6 bases and J by 7 bases; unmatched bases: 9. The DNA for the CDR3 is TGTGCCAGCAGCAGAGCGGGGGGGCCGAGGAATGAGCAGTTCTTC. Translated, it gives CASSRAGGPRNEQFF.

This clonotype was detected many times. The rearrangement uses TRBV24-1 and TRBJ2-4; a possible D gene is TRBD2 (5 bases). Germline values: CDR1 KGHDR, CDR2 SFDVKD. The CDR3 runs 16 residues. V lost 1 base, J lost 4 bases, and 13 bases lay in between. CDR3 protein: CATSDLAGDLKNIQYF. CDR3 DNA sequence: TGTGCCACCAGTGATTTAGCCGGGGATCTGAAAAACATTCAGTACTTC.

This clonotype was seen ten or more times. CDR3 amino acids: CASSPKLGPLEQYF. CDR3 in DNA: TGTGCCAGCAGTCCAAAACTAGGTCCCCTCGAGCAGTACTTC. This chain joins TRBV27 and TRBJ2-7; D might be TRBD2 (5 bases). The CDR3 runs 14 residues. Trimming removed 5 bases from V and 6 bases from J, with 17 bases in between. Germline V CDR1 and CDR2: MNHEY, SMNVEV (reference sequence).

In its sample, this clonotype was seen a few times. This chain uses TRBV6-6 with TRBJ1-1; D call uncertain. Between the trimmed V and J ends, which lost 2 bases and 1 base, there was a span of 8 bases. The CDR3 runs to 14 residues. The germline gives CDR1 MNHNY, CDR2 SVGAGI (reference sequence). CDR3 region: CASSYPNRNTEAFF. CDR3 coding DNA: TGTGCCAGCAGTTACCCCAACAGGAACACTGAAGCTTTCTTT.

This clonotype was picked up many times. The V and J genes are TRBV20-1 and TRBJ2-3; 10 bases match TRBD2. Germline V lookup: CDR1 DFQATT, CDR2 SNEGSKA (reference sequence). There are 16 residues in the CDR3. The ends lost 5 bases at V and 6 bases at J; junction bases unmatched: 14. The CDR3 DNA sequence: TGCAGTGCTCCGGGGAGCCTAGCGGGGGCCAGGGATACGCAGTATTTT. Protein: CSAPGSLAGARDTQYF.

Ten or more counts support this clonotype. V usage is TRBV7-8 and J usage is TRBJ2-3, with 9 bases that match TRBD1. Germline loops: CDR1 SGHVS, CDR2 FQNEAQ. The CDR3 has 17 amino acids. Unmatched junction bases numbered 7, after V lost 1 base and J lost 2 bases. CDR3 loop: CASSLVTGQGYTDTQYF. In nucleotides, the CDR3 is TGTGCCAGCAGCTTAGTGACGGGACAGGGATACACAGATACGCAGTATTTT.